These 16 T cell receptor beta chains came from one sample sequenced in a study of cytomegalovirus exposure and HLA in healthy donors. PCR primers comprised 60 Vbeta and 13 Jbeta primers. Profiling relied on immunoSEQ multiplex PCR, and the TCRdb table lists in-frame clones only, not all of them. The sample yields under 100,000 clones, roughly a tenth seen once. Sequenced material: PBMCs. These receptors were obtained from a man aged 55 to 70 in good health and CMV-seropositive.

This clone was seen a few times. CDR3 amino acids: CASHQGYRVNSPLHF. In nucleotides, the CDR3 is TGTGCCAGCCACCAGGGATACAGGGTGAACTCACCCCTCCACTTT. V usage is TRBV7-9 and J usage is TRBJ1-6, with TRBD1 as a possible D gene (6 bases). Between the trimmed V and J ends, which lost 8 bases and 10 bases, there was a span of 21 bases. Germline assignment: CDR1 SEHNR and CDR2 FQNEAQ (reference sequence). CDR3 size: 15 residues.

This rearrangement joins TRBV28 to TRBJ1-2; D may be TRBD1 (6 bases). Trimming cost V 2 bases and J 5 bases, with 9 bases left between them. CDR1 is MDHEN, CDR2 SYDVKM, per germline. CDR3 length: 13 residues. The CDR3: CASSLTGKYGYTF. DNA of the CDR3: TGTGCCAGCAGTTTAACAGGGAAATATGGCTACACCTTC.

The rearrangement uses TRBV28 and TRBJ1-5, with 8 bases matching TRBD1. V shed 8 bases, J shed 5 bases, and the junction held 8 bases outside the gene matches. The germline V gene has CDR1 MDHEN and CDR2 SYDVKM. There are 14 residues in the CDR3. The CDR3 spells CASEPATGDQPQHF. The CDR3, as DNA: TGTGCCAGCGAACCGGCGACAGGGGATCAGCCCCAGCATTTT. The full variable domain, its missing parts supplied by reference TRBV28 and TRBJ1-5, is DVKVTQSSRYLVKRTGEKVFLECVQDMDHENMFWYRQDPGLGLRLIYFSYDVKMKEKGDIPEGYSVSREKKERFSLILESASTNQTSMYLCASEPATGDQPQHFGDGTRLSIL.

The rearrangement joins TRBV2 to TRBJ2-7, with 10 nucleotides matching TRBD2. The J segment lost 0 bases and the V segment lost 6 bases, leaving 11 bases of the junction unmatched. The CDR3 has 17 residues. Germline assignment: CDR1 SNHLY and CDR2 FYNNEI. Here the CDR3 DNA reads TGTGCCAGCAGCTCGGGACTAGCGAATTGGTTCTCCTACGAGCAGTACTTC. Translating gives CASSSGLANWFSYEQYF. Full variable domain (missing parts from reference TRBV2 and TRBJ2-7): EPEVTQTPSHQVTQMGQEVILRCVPISNHLYFYWYRQILGQKVEFLVSFYNNEISEKSEIFDDQFSVERPDGSNFTLKIRSTKLEDSAMYFCASSSGLANWFSYEQYFGPGTRLTVT.

This sequence joins TRBV6-4 and TRBJ2-6, with D perhaps TRBD2 (7 bases). Trimming left V 6 bases short and J 2 bases short, with 17 bases between. This CDR3 contains 17 residues. Germline CDR1 MRHNA, CDR2 SNTAGT. CDR3 sequence reads: CASRPGGRVPGANVLTF. The CDR3 region has the DNA TGTGCCAGCAGGCCCGGGGGGCGCGTCCCTGGGGCCAACGTCCTGACTTTC.

This clone was counted between two and nine times. The V gene is TRBV6-5, the J gene TRBJ1-5; TRBD1 is a possible D gene (5 bases). Germline assignment: CDR1 MNHEY and CDR2 SVGAGI. Trimming cost V 0 bases and J 4 bases, with 7 bases left between them. This CDR3 contains 14 residues. CDR3 sequence: CASSYSQGNQPQHF. The CDR3 DNA is TGTGCCAGCAGTTACTCCCAGGGAAATCAGCCCCAGCATTTT.

This chain joins TRBV5-1 and TRBJ1-2; 9 bases fit TRBD1. CDR1 SGHRS and CDR2 YFSETQ come from the germline V gene. J gave up 4 bases and V 1 base, and 2 bases lay outside the gene matches. The CDR3 extends over 14 amino acids. The CDR3 DNA reads TGCGCCAGCAGCTTGAGGACAGGGGCCTATGGCTACACCTTC. Protein: CASSLRTGAYGYTF.

V usage is TRBV19 and J usage is TRBJ2-6, with 7 nucleotides matching TRBD2. The CDR3 is made up of 17 amino acids. Germline CDR1 reads LNHDA; CDR2 reads SQIVND (reference sequence). V lost 2 bases and J lost 2; bases outside the gene matches: 6. The CDR3 region has the DNA TGTGCCAGTAGTATAATAGGCGGGGGTACTGGGGCCAACGTCCTGACTTTC. Translated: CASSIIGGGTGANVLTF. Supplemented by reference TRBV19 and TRBJ2-6, the full variable domain reads DGGITQSPKYLFRKEGQNVTLSCEQNLNHDAMYWYRQDPGQGLRLIYYSQIVNDFQKGDIAEGYSVSREKKESFPLTVTSAQKNPTAFYLCASSIIGGGTGANVLTFGAGSRLTVL.

This clone was detected only a few times. J is TRBJ1-2 and V is TRBV18; D gene unclear. Germline V gene data show CDR1 as KGHSH and CDR2 as LQKENI. Trimming removed 6 bases at V and 0 bases at J, with 11 bases between. The CDR3 contains 14 residues. The CDR3: CASSAGEANYGYTF. Written as DNA, the CDR3 is TGTGCCAGCTCGGCCGGGGAGGCTAACTATGGCTACACCTTC.

This clone was detected only a few times. The chain combines TRBV7-6 with TRBJ1-1; perhaps TRBD1 as D (6 bases). V was cut by 1 base and J by 0 bases, with 18 bases left in between. CDR3 length: 18 amino acids. CDR1 SGHVS and CDR2 FNYEAQ come from the germline V gene. The CDR3 sequence is CASSLGALQGTMNTEAFF. The DNA of the CDR3 is TGTGCCAGCAGCTTAGGGGCTTTACAGGGCACCATGAACACTGAAGCTTTCTTT.

The V and J genes are TRBV28 and TRBJ2-7, with TRBD2 matching 14 bases. CDR1 and CDR2 (germline): MDHEN, SYDVKM. The CDR3 is 12 amino acids. For the CDR3, the DNA is TGTGCGACTAGCGGGGGGGCCGTTGAGCAGTACGTC. It translates to CATSGGAVEQYV.

This sequence joins TRBV14 and TRBJ2-3, with D unclear. Trimming left V 2 bases short and J 6 bases short, with 6 bases between. Germline CDR1 reads SGHDN; CDR2 reads FVKESK. The CDR3 is made up of 12 amino acids. As DNA, the CDR3 is TGTGCCAGCAGCCAAAACTCTGATACGCAGTATTTT. Protein sequence: CASSQNSDTQYF.

This chain connects TRBV6-1 to TRBJ2-1, with a weak D call TRBD2 (5 bases). Germline CDR1 reads MNHNS; CDR2 reads SASEGT. V lost 7 bases and J 0 bases, leaving 10 bases between the germline ends. This CDR3 is 14 amino acids long. This CDR3 reads CASTMGSSYNEQFF. The CDR3 DNA is TGTGCCAGCACGATGGGGAGCTCCTACAATGAGCAGTTCTTC.

There are a few counts of this clone. This rearrangement joins TRBV7-3 to TRBJ2-5, with D tentatively TRBD2 (6 bases). Germline loops: CDR1 SGHTA, CDR2 FQGTGA. The CDR3 has 16 amino acids. V was pared by 2 bases and J by 3 bases, with 16 bases between. As DNA, the CDR3 is TGTGCCAGCAGCTTAGACCCGGGAGCTTCGAAAGAGACCCAGTACTTC. Its protein is CASSLDPGASKETQYF.

There are a few counts of this clone. The chain is built from TRBV7-2 and TRBJ1-1; no clear D gene. This CDR3 comprises 15 residues. With 2 bases removed from V and 6 bases from J, the gap between germline ends came to 16 bases. Germline V CDR1 and CDR2: SGHTA, FQGNSA. In DNA, the CDR3 is TGTGCCAGCAGCTTATATGGCACCGAGGGCCCTGAAGCTTTCTTT. Residues: CASSLYGTEGPEAFF.

J is TRBJ2-3 and V is TRBV5-4; TRBD1 might be the D (6 bases). Germline CDR1 is SGHNT and CDR2 is YYREEE (reference sequence). The CDR3 contains 13 residues. Trimming removed 0 bases from V and 4 bases from J, with 6 bases in between. The CDR3 reads CASSLDRADTQYF. The CDR3 nucleotides are TGTGCCAGCAGCTTGGACAGGGCAGATACGCAGTATTTT.